This TCR beta chain was obtained from a study of shared clonotypes between healthy human individuals. For the study at large: Donors had three CD4 naive, three CD4 memory, two CD8 naive and one CD8 memory plate apiece.

The study, taken as a whole, reports: Sampling included only blood; tissue repertoires likely differ. The study found lower generation probabilities in non-shared clonotypes than in those shared by all four donors.

Trimming cost V 6 bases and J 7 bases; bases outside gene matches: 17. CDR3 length: 16 amino acids. Germline CDR1 is MDHEN and CDR2 is SYDVKM. Libraries were prepared by immunoSEQ multiplex PCR; TCRdb keeps only in-frame clonotypes and omits some of them. Here the sample spans some 2.1 million clones, about 94% being singletons. Naive CD8 cells were CD45RO-negative, positively selected for CCR7, excluding terminally differentiated effector memory CD45RA+ cells. The donors, healthy adults who were HIV-negative, had experienced no recent acute infections or vaccinations. For this clone: Its antigen is unknown.

This clonotype originated in a man in his late teens or twenties in good health. Some clones in this sample may be carry-over from other donors' samples. The material sequenced was naive CD8+ T cells from PBMCs. The chain recombines TRBV28 with TRBJ1-2; 7 nucleotides match TRBD1. The CDR3 bases are TGTGCCAGCAGGACAGACAGGGAATGGCTCAATAGTGGCTACACCTTC. This encodes CASRTDREWLNSGYTF.